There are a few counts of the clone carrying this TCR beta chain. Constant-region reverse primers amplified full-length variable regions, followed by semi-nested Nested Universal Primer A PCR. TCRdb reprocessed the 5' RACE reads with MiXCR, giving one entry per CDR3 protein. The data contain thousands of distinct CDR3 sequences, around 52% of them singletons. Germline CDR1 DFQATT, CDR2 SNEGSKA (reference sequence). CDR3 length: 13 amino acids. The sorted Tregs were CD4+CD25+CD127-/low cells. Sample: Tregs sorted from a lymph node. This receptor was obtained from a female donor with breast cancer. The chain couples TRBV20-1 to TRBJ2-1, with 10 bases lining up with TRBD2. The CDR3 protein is CSAGLALYNEQFF. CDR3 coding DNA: TGCAGCGCGGGACTAGCGTTATACAATGAGCAGTTCTTC.